This paragraph covers one T cell receptor beta chain sequence. Which antigen it targets is not known. Base qualities were left out, and no much larger clone turns up one base away. This sample was included in a study of OX40 agonist ivuxolimab in advanced cancers. Broadly, across the study: Ivuxolimab was a fully human IgG2 agonistic monoclonal antibody targeting the costimulatory receptor OX40 (CD134). Partial responses occurred in three dose-escalation patients: two with cutaneous melanoma and one with hepatocellular carcinoma. Peripheral TCRbeta sequencing aimed to test whether ivuxolimab altered TCR sequence diversity and caused clonal T-cell expansion. In the dose-escalation cohort, approximately 80% of patients were male, and the mean age was 60 years with a range of roughly 20 to 85. Intravenous ivuxolimab was administered to patients every 2 weeks at six dose levels: 0.01, 0.1, 0.3, 1.5, 3 and 10 mg/kg. Prior anti-PD-1, anti-PD-L1 or anti-CTLA-4 therapy was permitted, and checkpoint inhibitors had been received by approximately 39% of dose-escalation patients. The paper covers the monotherapy dose-escalation part of the phase I ivuxolimab trial, which included N of about 50 patients. Among the 52 dose-escalation patients, about 20 had hepatocellular carcinoma, roughly 15 melanoma, 9 renal cell carcinoma and 9 head and neck cancer. The research as a whole found: After ivuxolimab, more expanded clones were found on average in CD8+ T cells than in CD4+ T cells. The antigen specificity of the clonally expanded peripheral T cells was not determined. In the 0.1-3.0 mg/kg groups, partial responders had among the lowest normalized peripheral clonal expansion, particularly in CD8+ T cells. Low levels of normalized T-cell clonal expansion were also shown by some nonresponding patients. At doses of 0.1 to 3.0 mg/kg, clonal expansion of both CD4+ and CD8+ T cells in blood was seen between baseline and week 6.

Patients with autoimmune disease history or receiving systemic immunosuppression were excluded from the trial. Peripheral blood for TCR sequencing was collected from all dose cohorts at baseline, on cycle 4 day 1, and on cycle 7 day 1. The samples were taken from a phase I, first-in-human, multicenter, open-label dose-escalation trial of ivuxolimab. Adults with locally advanced or metastatic head and neck squamous cell, hepatocellular, melanoma or renal cell carcinoma were enrolled in the trial. Before TCR sequencing, CD4+ and CD8+ T cells were separately sorted from peripheral blood. To sequence the TCRbeta CDR3 region, genomic DNA was isolated from the sorted cells. TCRbeta CDR3 regions were sequenced using the immunoSEQ Assay. This is the immuneACCESS table as TCRdb keeps it, with only in-frame sequences that have V and J called. A part of the clones is gone; compared with another copy, unresolved V genes explain less than half, and the rest is unexplained. The sample table records more than 80,000 clones; about 88% of these occur just once. 0.6% to 0.9% of the sample comes from the top ten.

CDR1 and CDR2 (GTSNPN, SVGIG) derive from the germline V gene (reference sequence). Reading from cysteine to phenylalanine, the CDR3 counts 16 amino acids. The read is trimmed to its CDR3 DNA, 48 bases read in frame from base 1. Between the V and J ends, shortened by 0 bases and 0 bases respectively, the junction contains 9 bases. In this chain, TRBV30 is recombined with TRBJ1-6; the D gene is perhaps TRBD1, from 5 matching bases. Source: CD4+ or CD8+ T cells sorted from blood, taken in a trial of the OX40 agonist ivuxolimab. This receptor was taken from an adult with an advanced solid tumor such as melanoma, head and neck, liver or kidney cancer. The DNA sequence is given as TGTGCCTGGAGTGTTGCAGGGAGCTCCTATAATTCACCCCTCCACTTT. It translates to CAWSVAGSSYNSPLHF. With the portions outside the CDR3 filled from the reference TRBV30 and TRBJ1-6 genes, the complete variable region becomes SQTIHQWPATLVQPVGSPLSLECTVEGTSNPNLYWYRQAAGRGLQLLFYSVGIGQISSEVPQNLSASRPQDRQFILSSKKLLLSDSGFYLCAWSVAGSSYNSPLHFGNGTRLTVT.